One and the same sample provided the 4 T cell receptor beta chains below, sequenced in a study of shared clonotypes between healthy human individuals. Sequenced by immunoSEQ multiplex PCR; TCRdb stores in-frame clones only, minus some. The profile shows 450,000 to 550,000 clones, about four fifths of them singletons. Sequenced input: PBMCs. Receptor source: a woman aged 40-49 years in good health. Some clones in this sample may be carry-over from other donors' samples.

About this clone: Within the sample, other DNA sequences also encode this same CDR3. The gene calls are TRBV18 and TRBJ1-2, with 12 bases matching TRBD1. With V trimmed by 2 bases and J by 2 bases, 0 bases remained unmatched. CDR3 length equals 15 residues. The germline CDR1 and CDR2 sequences are KGHSH and LQKENI. The CDR3 here is CASSPGTGGNYGYTF. CDR3 bases: TGTGCCAGCTCACCAGGGACAGGGGGCAACTATGGCTACACCTTC.

This clone appeared many times. The chain links TRBV15 to TRBJ2-7; D perhaps matches TRBD1 (5 bases). The CDR3 loop spans 17 amino acids. The germline V gene has CDR1 LNHNV and CDR2 YYDKDF (reference sequence). V shed 6 bases and J shed 0 bases, with 21 bases lying between them. This CDR3 is CATSPNPPGYNSYEQYF. DNA of the CDR3: TGTGCCACCAGTCCTAACCCCCCAGGGTACAACTCCTACGAGCAGTACTTC. Using reference TRBV15 and TRBJ2-7 for the parts outside the CDR3, the full variable domain is DAMVIQNPRYQVTQFGKPVTLSCSQTLNHNVMYWYQQKSSQAPKLLFHYYDKDFNNEADTPDNFQSRRPNTSFCFLDIRSPGLGDTAMYLCATSPNPPGYNSYEQYFGPGTRLTVT.

CDR3 sequence: CASTESGRSYNEQFF. In DNA, the CDR3 is TGTGCCAGCACCGAGAGCGGGAGGTCCTACAATGAGCAGTTCTTC. The chain has TRBV6-5 and TRBJ2-1, with 9 bases lining up with TRBD2. Germline-derived CDR1 and CDR2 are MNHEY and SVGAGI. The J segment lost 1 base and the V segment lost 7 bases, leaving 5 bases of the junction unmatched. CDR3 size: 15 residues.

The chain uses TRBV29-1 and TRBJ2-1; perhaps TRBD1 as D (6 bases). Trimming removed 4 bases at V and 6 bases at J, with 13 bases between. This CDR3 spans 13 amino acids. The germline V gene has CDR1 SQVTM and CDR2 ANQGSEA. The CDR3 coding sequence is TGCAGCGTTGCCAAGGACAGCAGCAATGAGCAGTTCTTC. The encoded protein is CSVAKDSSNEQFF.